This is a list of T cell receptor beta chains from one sample in a study of blood T cell repertoires in COVID-19. Produced via immunoSEQ multiplex PCR; TCRdb's table is partial and in-frame only. The repertoire includes under 300,000 clones, 81% of them detected once, and roughly 2.9% sits in the top ten. The sample consisted of peripheral blood. The receptors here all came from a woman aged 55 to 70 with active or convalescent COVID-19. Each CDR3 is given with its conserved first and last residue. Fields, in order: V gene, D gene, J gene, clone size, CDR3 protein, CDR3 DNA. The D gene is left open where the match is weak. Some rows have no size entry. The others give once, few or many, or a class for an expanded clone.

v_gene: TRBV7-2
d_gene: -
j_gene: TRBJ1-4
abundance: once
CDR3aa: CASSSPNEKLFF
CDR3nt: TGTGCCAGCAGCAGCCCAAATGAAAAACTGTTTTTT

v_gene: TRBV3-1/TRBV3-2
d_gene: TRBD2
j_gene: TRBJ2-2
abundance: -
CDR3aa: CASSQEGWLAGTTGELFF
CDR3nt: TGTGCCAGCAGCCAAGAGGGGTGGCTAGCGGGGACCACCGGGGAGCTGTTTTTT

v_gene: TRBV27
d_gene: -
j_gene: TRBJ1-4
abundance: -
CDR3aa: CASSFSGGNEKLFF
CDR3nt: TGTGCCAGCAGTTTTAGTGGAGGTAATGAAAAACTGTTTTTT

v_gene: TRBV19
d_gene: -
j_gene: TRBJ1-2
abundance: -
CDR3aa: CASRGDRWNYGYTF
CDR3nt: TGTGCCAGTAGGGGAGACAGGTGGAACTATGGCTACACCTTC

v_gene: TRBV30
d_gene: -
j_gene: TRBJ1-6
abundance: many
CDR3aa: CAWSVSLGGEHSPLHF
CDR3nt: TGTGCCTGGAGTGTTTCCCTTGGGGGGGAGCATTCACCCCTCCACTTT

v_gene: TRBV9
d_gene: TRBD2
j_gene: TRBJ2-2
abundance: -
CDR3aa: CASSVWTSGGRELFF
CDR3nt: TGTGCCAGCAGCGTTTGGACTAGCGGGGGGCGCGAGCTGTTTTTT

v_gene: TRBV7-3
d_gene: TRBD1
j_gene: TRBJ2-3
abundance: -
CDR3aa: CASSSPTGGPSTDTQYF
CDR3nt: TGTGCCAGCAGCTCACCGACAGGGGGCCCTAGCACAGATACGCAGTATTTT

v_gene: TRBV3-1/TRBV3-2
d_gene: TRBD1
j_gene: TRBJ2-2
abundance: -
CDR3aa: CASSHTGAQDTGELFF
CDR3nt: TGTGCCAGCAGCCATACAGGGGCTCAGGACACCGGGGAGCTGTTTTTT

v_gene: TRBV29-1
d_gene: TRBD1
j_gene: TRBJ1-2
abundance: -
CDR3aa: CSAFTGTGGYTF
CDR3nt: TGCAGCGCGTTCACCGGGACAGGTGGCTACACCTTC

v_gene: TRBV29-1
d_gene: TRBD2
j_gene: TRBJ2-2
abundance: -
CDR3aa: CSVEAERGGDGELFF
CDR3nt: TGCAGCGTTGAAGCGGAGCGGGGGGGCGACGGGGAGCTGTTTTTT

v_gene: TRBV9
d_gene: -
j_gene: TRBJ1-3
abundance: -
CDR3aa: CASSAGLPISGNTIYF
CDR3nt: TGTGCCAGCAGCGCTGGCCTGCCGATCTCTGGAAACACCATATATTTT

v_gene: TRBV29-1
d_gene: TRBD2
j_gene: TRBJ2-7
abundance: -
CDR3aa: CSVQTSGGTYEQYF
CDR3nt: TGCAGCGTCCAGACTAGCGGGGGGACATACGAGCAGTACTTC

v_gene: TRBV3-1/TRBV3-2
d_gene: -
j_gene: TRBJ1-6
abundance: -
CDR3aa: CASSDINSPLHF
CDR3nt: TGTGCCAGCAGCGACATAAATTCACCCCTCCACTTT

v_gene: TRBV7-9
d_gene: TRBD1
j_gene: TRBJ2-1
abundance: once
CDR3aa: CASSEGQGLYNEQFF
CDR3nt: TGTGCCAGCAGTGAGGGACAGGGCCTCTACAATGAGCAGTTCTTC

v_gene: TRBV19
d_gene: TRBD1
j_gene: TRBJ1-6
abundance: -
CDR3aa: CASSITGTGGNSPLHF
CDR3nt: TGTGCCAGTAGTATAACTGGGACAGGGGGTAATTCACCCCTCCACTTT

v_gene: TRBV28
d_gene: -
j_gene: TRBJ1-1
abundance: -
CDR3aa: CASSFRRQDVEAFF
CDR3nt: TGTGCCAGCAGTTTTCGTCGACAGGACGTTGAAGCTTTCTTT

v_gene: TRBV7-3
d_gene: TRBD1
j_gene: TRBJ2-7
abundance: -
CDR3aa: CTSSSGTGANEQYF
CDR3nt: TGTACCAGCAGCTCGGGGACAGGGGCCAACGAGCAGTACTTC

v_gene: TRBV24-1
d_gene: -
j_gene: TRBJ2-1
abundance: -
CDR3aa: CATSEAGQSGEQFF
CDR3nt: TGTGCCACCAGTGAGGCAGGGCAGTCTGGTGAGCAGTTCTTC

v_gene: TRBV13
d_gene: TRBD2
j_gene: TRBJ2-7
abundance: -
CDR3aa: CASSLREGRVSGAREQYF
CDR3nt: TGTGCCAGCAGCTTACGTGAAGGCCGGGTCAGCGGGGCGCGCGAGCAGTACTTC

v_gene: TRBV6-6
d_gene: TRBD1
j_gene: TRBJ2-7
abundance: -
CDR3aa: CASSLKTGLYEQYF
CDR3nt: TGTGCCAGCAGTCTTAAGACAGGGCTATACGAGCAGTACTTC

v_gene: TRBV12-3/TRBV12-4
d_gene: -
j_gene: TRBJ2-5
abundance: -
CDR3aa: CASSRGSQETQYF
CDR3nt: TGTGCCAGCAGCCGGGGATCTCAAGAGACCCAGTACTTC

v_gene: TRBV7-9
d_gene: -
j_gene: TRBJ2-7
abundance: -
CDR3aa: CASSEPGYEQYF
CDR3nt: TGTGCCAGCAGCGAACCAGGGTACGAGCAGTACTTC

v_gene: TRBV4-2
d_gene: TRBD1
j_gene: TRBJ2-7
abundance: -
CDR3aa: CASSQTTGVPYEQYF
CDR3nt: TGTGCCAGCAGCCAAACGACAGGGGTCCCCTACGAGCAGTACTTC

v_gene: TRBV19
d_gene: -
j_gene: TRBJ1-5
abundance: few
CDR3aa: CASSIMEGGQPQHF
CDR3nt: TGTGCCAGTAGTATAATGGAGGGTGGGCAGCCCCAGCATTTT

v_gene: TRBV19
d_gene: TRBD2
j_gene: TRBJ2-7
abundance: -
CDR3aa: CASTPNGLAGDSYEQYF
CDR3nt: TGTGCCAGTACCCCCAATGGGCTAGCGGGGGACTCCTACGAGCAGTACTTC

v_gene: TRBV4-1
d_gene: TRBD1
j_gene: TRBJ2-7
abundance: many
CDR3aa: CASSPTGGLYEQYF
CDR3nt: TGCGCCAGCAGCCCGACAGGGGGCCTCTACGAGCAGTACTTC

v_gene: TRBV10-3
d_gene: -
j_gene: TRBJ2-3
abundance: few
CDR3aa: CAIMGAGTSTDTQYF
CDR3nt: TGTGCCATCATGGGGGCCGGGACCAGCACAGATACGCAGTATTTT

v_gene: TRBV5-1
d_gene: TRBD2
j_gene: TRBJ2-7
abundance: -
CDR3aa: CASSVISGGSSYEQYF
CDR3nt: TGCGCCAGCAGCGTAATTAGCGGGGGAAGCTCCTACGAGCAGTACTTC

v_gene: TRBV7-9
d_gene: -
j_gene: TRBJ1-4
abundance: -
CDR3aa: CASSLGEAATNEKLFF
CDR3nt: TGTGCCAGCAGCTTAGGCGAGGCAGCAACTAATGAAAAACTGTTTTTT

v_gene: TRBV6-2/TRBV6-3
d_gene: -
j_gene: TRBJ1-2
abundance: -
CDR3aa: CASSFPVSPGTF
CDR3nt: TGTGCCAGCAGCTTCCCGGTTAGCCCTGGCACCTTC

v_gene: TRBV19
d_gene: TRBD1
j_gene: TRBJ1-3
abundance: -
CDR3aa: CASSSPGTGGGNTIYF
CDR3nt: TGTGCCAGTAGTTCTCCAGGGACAGGCGGAGGAAACACCATATATTTT

v_gene: TRBV6-6
d_gene: TRBD2
j_gene: TRBJ2-1
abundance: -
CDR3aa: CASSPRLAGKLNEQFF
CDR3nt: TGTGCCAGCAGCCCCAGACTAGCGGGGAAACTAAATGAGCAGTTCTTC

v_gene: TRBV7-3
d_gene: TRBD1
j_gene: TRBJ1-2
abundance: -
CDR3aa: CASSPGTDYGYTF
CDR3nt: TGTGCCAGCTCCCCCGGGACAGATTATGGCTACACCTTC

v_gene: TRBV2
d_gene: -
j_gene: TRBJ1-2
abundance: -
CDR3aa: CASSPITLADYGYTF
CDR3nt: TGTGCCAGCAGTCCCATCACGCTAGCTGACTATGGCTACACCTTC

v_gene: TRBV6-5
d_gene: TRBD1
j_gene: TRBJ2-7
abundance: -
CDR3aa: CASSYSGDSPYEQYF
CDR3nt: TGTGCCAGCAGTTACTCAGGGGACAGCCCCTACGAGCAGTACTTC

v_gene: TRBV7-2
d_gene: -
j_gene: TRBJ2-1
abundance: -
CDR3aa: CASSLEQGIYNEQFF
CDR3nt: TGTGCCAGCAGCTTAGAACAGGGAATCTACAATGAGCAGTTCTTC

v_gene: TRBV20-1
d_gene: -
j_gene: TRBJ1-4
abundance: -
CDR3aa: CSASRESTNEKLFF
CDR3nt: TGCAGTGCTAGTCGGGAGTCAACTAATGAAAAACTGTTTTTT

v_gene: TRBV5-4
d_gene: TRBD1
j_gene: TRBJ1-2
abundance: -
CDR3aa: CASSFRDRVEHGYTF
CDR3nt: TGTGCCAGCAGCTTCCGGGACAGGGTTGAACATGGCTACACCTTC

v_gene: TRBV19
d_gene: -
j_gene: TRBJ1-2
abundance: -
CDR3aa: CASSFRDTAVRGYTF
CDR3nt: TGTGCCAGTAGTTTCCGGGACACCGCAGTGCGTGGCTACACCTTC

v_gene: TRBV5-5
d_gene: TRBD1
j_gene: TRBJ1-1
abundance: -
CDR3aa: CASSGDRPGVTEAFF
CDR3nt: TGTGCCAGCAGCGGGGACAGACCGGGCGTCACTGAAGCTTTCTTT

v_gene: TRBV7-6
d_gene: -
j_gene: TRBJ2-3
abundance: -
CDR3aa: CASSPSRGDTQYF
CDR3nt: TGTGCCAGCAGCCCTTCTAGGGGAGATACGCAGTATTTT

v_gene: TRBV9
d_gene: -
j_gene: TRBJ2-5
abundance: -
CDR3aa: CASSVAEETQYF
CDR3nt: TGTGCCAGCAGCGTAGCTGAAGAGACCCAGTACTTC

v_gene: TRBV28
d_gene: -
j_gene: TRBJ1-2
abundance: -
CDR3aa: CASSLGPAGYTF
CDR3nt: TGTGCCAGCAGTTTGGGCCCGGCGGGCTACACCTTC